A selection of T cell receptor beta chains follows, all from one sample in a study of blood T cell repertoires in COVID-19. TCRdb's table, derived via immunoSEQ multiplex PCR, lists solely in-frame clones and lacks some. The top ten hold approximately 7.4% of the sample, which has around 240,000 clones, approximately 80% seen once. The sample consisted of peripheral blood. The origin of the receptors is a woman aged 45 to 65 with acute or convalescent COVID-19. CDR3s include the opening cysteine and the closing phenylalanine or tryptophan. A D gene is named only where the DNA matches it firmly. Clone size is stated in some rows and not others, as once, few, many or a class when expanded.

d_gene: TRBD1; v_gene: TRBV19; j_gene: TRBJ1-1; abundance: -; CDR3nt: TGTGCCAGTAGTAAAACAGGGGCCGTCACTGAAGCTTTCTTT; CDR3aa: CASSKTGAVTEAFF
d_gene: -; v_gene: TRBV10-3; j_gene: TRBJ1-1; abundance: few; CDR3nt: TGTGCCATCAGTGAGTCGACTTGGCGGCCTGAAGCTTTCTTT; CDR3aa: CAISESTWRPEAFF
d_gene: -; v_gene: TRBV21-1; j_gene: TRBJ1-5; abundance: -; CDR3nt: TGTGCCAGCAGCAAAAATGGGATAGACCCCAGGGATCAGCCCCAGCATTTT; CDR3aa: CASSKNGIDPRDQPQHF
d_gene: -; v_gene: TRBV6-5; j_gene: TRBJ1-6; abundance: -; CDR3nt: TGTGCCAGCAGTTACCGGCAGACAAATTCACCCCTCCACTTT; CDR3aa: CASSYRQTNSPLHF
d_gene: -; v_gene: TRBV3-1/TRBV3-2; j_gene: TRBJ2-3; abundance: -; CDR3nt: TGTGCCAGCAGCCTGGGACATTTGAGCACAGATACGCAGTATTTT; CDR3aa: CASSLGHLSTDTQYF
d_gene: TRBD1; v_gene: TRBV5-1; j_gene: TRBJ2-4; abundance: -; CDR3nt: TGCGCCAGCAGCTTGGGACAGGGGTTAGCCAAAAACATTCAGTACTTC; CDR3aa: CASSLGQGLAKNIQYF
d_gene: TRBD1; v_gene: TRBV3-1/TRBV3-2; j_gene: TRBJ1-2; abundance: few; CDR3nt: TGTGCCAGCAGCCAAGATATTACAGGGGGCCGGGATGGCTACACCTTC; CDR3aa: CASSQDITGGRDGYTF
d_gene: TRBD2; v_gene: TRBV7-6; j_gene: TRBJ2-2; abundance: -; CDR3nt: TGTGCCAGCAGTTTTAGCGGGACCTCCACCGGGGAGCTGTTTTTT; CDR3aa: CASSFSGTSTGELFF
d_gene: TRBD1; v_gene: TRBV4-2; j_gene: TRBJ1-1; abundance: -; CDR3nt: TGTGCCAGCAGTCAAGGGGGCAGAATGAACACTGAAGCTTTCTTT; CDR3aa: CASSQGGRMNTEAFF
d_gene: -; v_gene: TRBV24-1; j_gene: TRBJ2-5; abundance: -; CDR3nt: TGTGCCACCAACGGGGGACCCTTACCGCAAGAGGCCCAGTACTTC; CDR3aa: CATNGGPLPQEAQYF
d_gene: -; v_gene: TRBV7-2; j_gene: TRBJ1-1; abundance: -; CDR3nt: TGTGCCAGCAGCTATTCTACTGAAGCTTTCTTT; CDR3aa: CASSYSTEAFF
d_gene: -; v_gene: TRBV27; j_gene: TRBJ1-2; abundance: -; CDR3nt: TGTGCCAGCAGTTTATCAGGGAGTGCTAACTATGGCTACACCTTC; CDR3aa: CASSLSGSANYGYTF
d_gene: -; v_gene: TRBV2; j_gene: TRBJ1-3; abundance: -; CDR3nt: TGTGCCAGCAGTGATAGAGACAGTCCAGGAAACACCATATATTTT; CDR3aa: CASSDRDSPGNTIYF
d_gene: -; v_gene: TRBV7-9; j_gene: TRBJ1-1; abundance: -; CDR3nt: TGTGCCAGCAGCTTAGCGTCAGTTAACACTGAAGCTTTCTTT; CDR3aa: CASSLASVNTEAFF
d_gene: -; v_gene: TRBV21-1; j_gene: TRBJ1-6; abundance: -; CDR3nt: TGTGCCAGCAGCACGTTTCTGATTTGTGACCTCCCCAACAGCTCCTATAATTCACCCCTCCACTTT; CDR3aa: CASSTFLICDLPNSSYNSPLHF
d_gene: -; v_gene: TRBV27; j_gene: TRBJ1-6; abundance: -; CDR3nt: TGTGCCAGCAGTTTCCGAACAGGGTACAGCTCCTATAATTCACCCCTCCACTTT; CDR3aa: CASSFRTGYSSYNSPLHF
d_gene: -; v_gene: TRBV9; j_gene: TRBJ1-6; abundance: -; CDR3nt: TGTGCCAGCAGCCCTTCGGGACGGGGGAACGAGTATAATTCACCCCTCCACTTT; CDR3aa: CASSPSGRGNEYNSPLHF
d_gene: TRBD1; v_gene: TRBV6-1; j_gene: TRBJ2-5; abundance: -; CDR3nt: TGTGCCAGCAGTGACCGGGACAGGTTAATTGTAGAGACCCAGTACTTC; CDR3aa: CASSDRDRLIVETQYF
d_gene: -; v_gene: TRBV13; j_gene: TRBJ2-2; abundance: -; CDR3nt: TGTGCCAGCAGCTTAGCAGGGGCGGGGGACACCGGGGAGCTGTTTTTT; CDR3aa: CASSLAGAGDTGELFF
d_gene: -; v_gene: TRBV28; j_gene: TRBJ1-1; abundance: -; CDR3nt: TGTGCCAGCGGGGTAGAAGACAGGAGTACTGAAGCTTTCTTT; CDR3aa: CASGVEDRSTEAFF
d_gene: TRBD1; v_gene: TRBV7-3; j_gene: TRBJ1-2; abundance: -; CDR3nt: TGTGCCAGCAGCTCAGACAGGGTGGTCGGCTACACCTTC; CDR3aa: CASSSDRVVGYTF
d_gene: TRBD1; v_gene: TRBV14; j_gene: TRBJ1-2; abundance: -; CDR3nt: TGTGCCAGCAGTCAACGACAGGGTTCCTATGGCTACACCTTC; CDR3aa: CASSQRQGSYGYTF
d_gene: TRBD2; v_gene: TRBV6-2/TRBV6-3; j_gene: TRBJ2-1; abundance: once; CDR3nt: TGTGCCAGCAGTTACGGGGGGGAGGGCCGGAATGAGCAGTTCTTC; CDR3aa: CASSYGGEGRNEQFF
d_gene: -; v_gene: TRBV2; j_gene: TRBJ1-6; abundance: -; CDR3nt: TGTGCCAGCAGTGACGGGGGGGTCAGGCCACCCCTCCACTTT; CDR3aa: CASSDGGVRPPLHF
d_gene: -; v_gene: TRBV28; j_gene: TRBJ2-1; abundance: -; CDR3nt: TGTGCCAGCAGGGCGGGGTGGCTAGCTCTAATGGGGCAGTTCTTC; CDR3aa: CASRAGWLALMGQFF
d_gene: -; v_gene: TRBV19; j_gene: TRBJ1-5; abundance: -; CDR3nt: TGTGCCAGTAGTCCCCCTAGGTGGAGCAATCAGCCCCAGCATTTT; CDR3aa: CASSPPRWSNQPQHF
d_gene: TRBD1; v_gene: TRBV6-5; j_gene: TRBJ1-4; abundance: -; CDR3nt: TGTGCCAGCAGTTACAAGGACAGGGAGAAACTGTTTTTT; CDR3aa: CASSYKDREKLFF
d_gene: -; v_gene: TRBV30; j_gene: TRBJ2-7; abundance: -; CDR3nt: TGTGCCTGGAGTCCAACGATGGGGCGGGGGTACTTC; CDR3aa: CAWSPTMGRGYF
d_gene: -; v_gene: TRBV5-5; j_gene: TRBJ2-1; abundance: -; CDR3nt: TGTGCCAGCAGCCAGGACAGTCCCGGTGAGTTCTTC; CDR3aa: CASSQDSPGEFF
d_gene: TRBD1; v_gene: TRBV19; j_gene: TRBJ1-5; abundance: -; CDR3nt: TGTGCCAGCCTAAGGACAGGGAGGAAGGGCAATCAGCCCCAGCATTTT; CDR3aa: CASLRTGRKGNQPQHF
d_gene: -; v_gene: TRBV4-3; j_gene: TRBJ2-7; abundance: -; CDR3nt: TGCGCCAGCAGCCAAGAGATTGGGAGACCCGCCCTCGAGCAGTACTTC; CDR3aa: CASSQEIGRPALEQYF
d_gene: -; v_gene: TRBV19; j_gene: TRBJ2-7; abundance: -; CDR3nt: TGTGCCAGTAGTATAGGGACACCCTACGAGCAGTACTTC; CDR3aa: CASSIGTPYEQYF
d_gene: -; v_gene: TRBV3-1/TRBV3-2; j_gene: TRBJ1-4; abundance: -; CDR3nt: TGTGCCAGCAGCCCCCGTGGGCGGGGCTCCGAAAAACTGTTTTTT; CDR3aa: CASSPRGRGSEKLFF